A single sample is the source of the 6 T cell receptor beta chains below, sequenced in a study of Graves' ophthalmopathy and Graves' hyperthyroidism. Amplification from RNA transcripts yielded the TCR beta CDR3 regions. After a first-round RT-PCR with HTBI primers, a second-round multiplex PCR was run. MiXCR was run by TCRdb on the multiplex PCR reads, yielding one entry per CDR3 protein. In the table there are a few hundred thousand distinct CDR3 sequences, about a sixth of which are singletons. The sequencing sample was made of peripheral blood. These receptors were obtained from an adult man with Graves' ophthalmopathy.

Ten or more counts support this clonotype. V usage is TRBV19 and J usage is TRBJ2-7; 9 bases fit TRBD1. Germline-derived CDR1 and CDR2 are LNHDA and SQIVND (reference sequence). J was trimmed by 4 bases and V by 6 bases; bases with no gene match: 7. The CDR3 has 14 residues. The CDR3 sequence is CASSTGQGVYEQYF. DNA for the CDR3: TGTGCCAGTAGCACGGGACAGGGAGTATACGAGCAGTACTTC. The full variable domain, in which reference TRBV19 and TRBJ2-7 provide the parts outside the CDR3, is DGGITQSPKYLFRKEGQNVTLSCEQNLNHDAMYWYRQDPGQGLRLIYYSQIVNDFQKGDIAEGYSVSREKKESFPLTVTSAQKNPTAFYLCASSTGQGVYEQYFGPGTRLTVT.

This clonotype was seen at least ten times. The chain has TRBV5-1 and TRBJ1-1, with a possible D match to TRBD1 (5 bases). The CDR3 spans 13 residues. V lost 8 bases and J 5 bases, leaving 16 bases between the germline ends. CDR1 and CDR2 from the germline V gene are SGHRS and YFSETQ. The CDR3 is CASWGGIETEAFF. In DNA, the CDR3 is TGCGCCAGTTGGGGGGGTATTGAAACTGAAGCTTTCTTT.

The chain uses TRBV11-2 and TRBJ1-3; 11 nucleotides match TRBD1. Trimming cost V 5 bases and J 4 bases; bases outside gene matches: 4. The germline V gene has CDR1 SGHAT and CDR2 FQNNGV. This CDR3 has 15 amino acids. CDR3 sequence: CASSADRGLGNTIYF. The CDR3 DNA follows: TGTGCCAGCAGCGCGGACAGGGGGCTCGGAAACACCATATATTTT.

This sequence joins TRBV7-2 and TRBJ1-1; TRBD1 might be the D (5 bases). The length of the CDR3 is 11 residues. Trimming cost V 6 bases and J 7 bases, with 9 bases left between them. Germline CDR1 and CDR2: SGHTA and FQGNSA. The DNA of the CDR3 is TGTGCCAGCAGTGCAGGGAATGAAGCTTTCTTT. Protein product: CASSAGNEAFF.

The genes are TRBV27 and TRBJ2-5; 11 nucleotides align to TRBD2. After removal of 6 bases from V and 5 bases from J, the junction contained 17 bases not matched to a gene. CDR3 length: 18 amino acids. In germline, CDR1 is MNHEY, CDR2 SMNVEV (reference sequence). The CDR3 bases are TGTGCCAGCAGCTTAACGGGACTAGCGGACTCCCAAACGGAGACCCAGTACTTC. It specifies CASSLTGLADSQTETQYF.

Comments on this clonotype: One junction end disagrees with the germline gene, perhaps due to a read error. The rearrangement uses TRBV18 and TRBJ1-2, with a tentative D call TRBD1 (6 bases). Germline CDR1 and CDR2: KGHSH and LQKENI. The CDR3 is 13 residues long. This CDR3 reads CASSRTGNYGYNF. CDR3 DNA: TGTGCCAGCTCACGAACAGGGAACTATGGCTACAACTTC.